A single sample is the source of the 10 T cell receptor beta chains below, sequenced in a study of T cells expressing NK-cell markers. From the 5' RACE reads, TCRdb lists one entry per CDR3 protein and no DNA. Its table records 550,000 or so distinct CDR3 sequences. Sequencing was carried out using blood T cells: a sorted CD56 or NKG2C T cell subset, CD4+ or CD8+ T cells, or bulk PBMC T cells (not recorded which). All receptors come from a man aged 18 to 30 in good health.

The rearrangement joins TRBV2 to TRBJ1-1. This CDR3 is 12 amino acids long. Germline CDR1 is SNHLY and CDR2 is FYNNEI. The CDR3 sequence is CASNIGNTEAFF.

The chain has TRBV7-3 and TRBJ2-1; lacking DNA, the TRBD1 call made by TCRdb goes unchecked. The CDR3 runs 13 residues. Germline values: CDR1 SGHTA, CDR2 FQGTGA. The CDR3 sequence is CASSLTGAPEQFF.

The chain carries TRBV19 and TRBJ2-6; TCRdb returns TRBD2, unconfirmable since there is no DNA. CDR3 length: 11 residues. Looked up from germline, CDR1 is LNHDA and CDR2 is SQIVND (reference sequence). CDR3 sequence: CASSIEGGLTF.

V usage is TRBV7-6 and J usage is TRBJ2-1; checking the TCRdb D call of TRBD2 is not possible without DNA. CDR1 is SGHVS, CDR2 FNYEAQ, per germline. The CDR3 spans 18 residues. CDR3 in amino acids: CASSLGPSGRRVYNEQFF.

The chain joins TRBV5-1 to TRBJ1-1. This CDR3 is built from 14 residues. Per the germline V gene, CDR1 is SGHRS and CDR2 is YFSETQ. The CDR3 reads CASSIGYGPSEAFF.

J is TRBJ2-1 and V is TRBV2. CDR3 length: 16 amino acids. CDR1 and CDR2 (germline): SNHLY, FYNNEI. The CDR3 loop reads CASRIQGGTSNNEQFF. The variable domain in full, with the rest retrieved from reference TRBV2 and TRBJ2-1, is EPEVTQTPSHQVTQMGQEVILRCVPISNHLYFYWYRQILGQKVEFLVSFYNNEISEKSEIFDDQFSVERPDGSNFTLKIRSTKLEDSAMYFCASRIQGGTSNNEQFFGPGTRLTVL.

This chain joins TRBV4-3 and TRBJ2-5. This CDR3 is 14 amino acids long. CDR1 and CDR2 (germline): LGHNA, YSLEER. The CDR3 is CASQNGVEQETQYF.

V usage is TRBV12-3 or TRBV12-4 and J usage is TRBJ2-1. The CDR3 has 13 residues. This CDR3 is CASSLSRRVEQFF.

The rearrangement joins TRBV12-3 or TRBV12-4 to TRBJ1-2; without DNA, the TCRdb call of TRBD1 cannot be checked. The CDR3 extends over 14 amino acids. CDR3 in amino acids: CASSLAPGGYGYTF.

The CDR3 loop is CASTVSGGANTEAFF. The J gene is TRBJ1-1, the V gene TRBV7-2; the D gene TCRdb calls, TRBD1, cannot be checked with no DNA. CDR1 and CDR2 from the germline V gene are SGHTA and FQGNSA. This CDR3 is 15 amino acids long.